The TCR beta chain under discussion was sequenced for a study of T cell repertoires in cytomegalovirus infection. The wider study: Public TCR beta signatures provided an indication of both CMV infection and a matching HLA type. Study observations and caveats: CMV carriers having the relevant HLA were flagged by cumulative public TCR beta family frequency. HLA-C-restricted CMV clonotypes gave the most frequent clonotype in two of eight donors.

Germline values: CDR1 SGHVS, CDR2 FNYEAQ. The CDR3 runs 18 residues. V trimming: 5 bases; J trimming: 5 bases; junction bases outside the gene matches: 20. MiXCR, run by TCRdb on the reads, gives a single entry per CDR3 protein. The profile covers some 24,000 distinct CDR3 sequences, with 22% appearing a single time and roughly nine tenths taken by the ten largest. This clonotype was found many times. Its antigen remains unknown. The starting material was CD8+ T cells from cultured PBMCs, obtained from culture after CMV antigen stimulation. The TCR originated in a human donor in good health (CMV status not recorded). Some clones in this sample may be carry-over from other donors' samples. This chain uses TRBV7-6 with TRBJ2-7; 8 bases are shared with TRBD1. CDR3 residues: CASSNYKSGQGLGDEQYF. In DNA form, the CDR3 reads TGTGCCAGCAGCAACTACAAGAGCGGACAGGGATTGGGGGACGAGCAGTACTTC.